This record covers a single TCR beta chain. CDR1 SGHKS and CDR2 YYEKEE come from the germline V gene (reference sequence). V lost 2 bases to trimming and J lost 6 bases, with 11 bases between them. The CDR3 length is 13 residues. This record belongs to a study of blood T cell repertoires in COVID-19. Study-wide background: COVID-19 samples from acute and convalescent phases originated in the United States, Italy and Spain.

How the authors handled the data: From reference gene primer amplification, estimates of nucleated cell counts were derived. Measured with immunoSEQ multiplex PCR; TCRdb has only the in-frame clones, and not every one. From that table come the V and J calls and clone size; the DNA was used to work out D and trimming. Of some 270,000 clones listed, approximately 85% are singletons. The age range of participants was about 18 to 95 years, with residence in around 22 US areas. The sequenced material came from PBMCs or T cells enriched from blood (not recorded which). This sequence joins TRBV5-5 and TRBJ1-1; D is possibly TRBD1 (5 bases). The sequence was obtained from a woman under 40 who had recovered from COVID-19. The CDR3 coding sequence is TGTGCCAGCAGCTTCACCGGGACTGCTGAAGCTTTCTTT. This codes for CASSFTGTAEAFF.